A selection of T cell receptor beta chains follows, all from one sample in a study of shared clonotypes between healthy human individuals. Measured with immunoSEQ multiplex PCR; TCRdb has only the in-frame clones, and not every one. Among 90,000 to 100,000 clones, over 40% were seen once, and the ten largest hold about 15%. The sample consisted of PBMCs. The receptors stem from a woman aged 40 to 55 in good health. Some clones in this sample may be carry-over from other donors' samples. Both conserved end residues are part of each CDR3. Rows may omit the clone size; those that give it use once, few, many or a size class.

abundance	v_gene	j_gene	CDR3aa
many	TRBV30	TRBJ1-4	CAWDKGRTLLF
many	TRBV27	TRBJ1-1	CASSHINRNTEAFF
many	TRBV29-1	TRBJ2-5	CTPRGGQETQYF
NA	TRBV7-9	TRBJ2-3	CASSFGSGTSTDTQYF
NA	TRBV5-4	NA	CASSSTDRNEQYF
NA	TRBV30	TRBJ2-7	CAWSPGLPFGEQYF
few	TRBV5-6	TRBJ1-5	CASSFEGGNQPQHF
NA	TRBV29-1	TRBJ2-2	CSATVTGELFF
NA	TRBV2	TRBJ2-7	CASRRAPRDEQYF
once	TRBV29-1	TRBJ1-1	CSVSYRGRWNTEAFF
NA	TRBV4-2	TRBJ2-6	CASSQPGTGTYGANVLTF
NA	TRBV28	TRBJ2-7	CASSSGVHEQYF
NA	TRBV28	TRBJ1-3	CASSWSGLRNTIYF
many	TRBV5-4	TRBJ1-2	CASSLDYSYGYTF
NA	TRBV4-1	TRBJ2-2	CASSAPSGLGELFF
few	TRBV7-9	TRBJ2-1	CASSFHPGSEQFF
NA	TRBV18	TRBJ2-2	CASSPPLAGGTGELFF
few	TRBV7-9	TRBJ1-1	CASSLVGGAEAFF
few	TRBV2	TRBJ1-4	CASRMGGRGNEKLFF
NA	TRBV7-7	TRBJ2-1	CASSLSLDYNEQFF
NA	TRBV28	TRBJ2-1	CASSAPSQGMANEQFF
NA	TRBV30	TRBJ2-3	CGWTTGTDTQYF
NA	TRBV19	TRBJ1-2	CASSTGTGHFYGYTF
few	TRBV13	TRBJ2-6	CASSWADSGANVLTF
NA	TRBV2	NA	CASRQGPTYEQYF
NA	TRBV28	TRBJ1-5	CASSLGHSTQPQHF
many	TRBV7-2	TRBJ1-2	CASSYNRGHGYTF
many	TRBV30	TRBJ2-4	CAWSRGPLWDIQYF
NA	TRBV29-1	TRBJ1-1	CSAPHTNTEAFF
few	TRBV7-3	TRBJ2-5	CASSFQATETQYF
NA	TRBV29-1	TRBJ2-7	CSVEEGSAAEQYF
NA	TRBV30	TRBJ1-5	CAWSTGGSSQPQHF
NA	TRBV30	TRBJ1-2	CAWSVRSGNGYTF
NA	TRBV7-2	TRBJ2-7	CASSRTGLPVNEQYF
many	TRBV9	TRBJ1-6	CASSGTGGKDSPLHF
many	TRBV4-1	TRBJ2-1	CASSRMTGRKNEQFF